What follows are 21 T cell receptor beta chains derived from one specimen sequenced in a study of vaccination effects on CD4 cells after COVID-19. Following an approximately 11-day culture, CD4+ T cells were purified. Antigen specificity for these receptors is unknown. TCRdb's table, derived via immunoSEQ multiplex PCR, lists solely in-frame clones and lacks some. The data hold 70,000 or so clones, with 75% to 80% observed a single time. This sample comprised CD4+ T cells from PBMCs cultured without peptide, obtained before COVID-19 vaccination. These receptors came from a human donor who received a COVID-19 vaccine.

The chain uses TRBV3-1 (or the pseudogene TRBV3-2) and TRBJ2-7; D is unclear. This CDR3 has 15 residues. Trimming pared 4 bases from V and 6 bases from J, leaving 19 bases between. CDR1 is LGHDT, CDR2 YNNKEL, per germline (reference sequence). CDR3: CASSPRRPPRREQYV. CDR3 nucleotides: TGTGCCAGCAGCCCCAGAAGGCCCCCCCGACGCGAGCAGTACGTC.

V and J are TRBV19 and TRBJ1-5, with D possibly TRBD1 on 6 matching bases. The CDR3 runs 15 residues. The V and J ends lost 6 bases and 3 bases respectively, with 15 bases between them. Germline lookup yields CDR1 LNHDA and CDR2 SQIVND (reference sequence). The CDR3 coding sequence is TGTGCCAGTAGCGGGGACAACACAAACAATCAGCCCCAGCATTTT. Protein product: CASSGDNTNNQPQHF.

The CDR3: CAISETGGIGSPLHF. CDR3 nucleotide sequence: TGTGCCATCAGTGAGACGGGGGGGATAGGTTCACCCCTCCACTTT. The chain employs TRBV10-3 and TRBJ1-6, with D perhaps matching TRBD1 (5 bases). V lost 2 bases, J lost 9 bases, and 14 bases lay in between. The CDR3 totals 15 residues. The germline CDR1 and CDR2 sequences are ENHRY and SYGVKD.

This clone has only one observation. J is TRBJ2-4 and V is TRBV24-1; D unresolved. The CDR3 contains 12 residues. Trimming took 3 bases from V and 8 from J, leaving 7 bases between them. Germline CDR1 KGHDR, CDR2 SFDVKD. The CDR3 nucleotides read TGTGCCACCAGTGATGAAGGAGACATTCAGTACTTC. Its protein is CATSDEGDIQYF.

This clone was picked up a small number of times. The rearrangement uses TRBV7-3 and TRBJ2-2, with 8 bases matching TRBD2. Germline CDR1 SGHTA, CDR2 FQGTGA. V lost 7 bases, J lost 1 base, and 17 bases stayed unmatched. This CDR3 region has 19 residues. CDR3 sequence reads: CASIQSGGPLPMNTGELFF. CDR3 sequence (DNA): TGTGCCAGCATCCAAAGCGGGGGCCCACTACCCATGAACACCGGGGAGCTGTTTTTT. The full variable domain, rest sourced from reference TRBV7-3 and TRBJ2-2, is GAGVSQTPSNKVTEKGKYVELRCDPISGHTALYWYRQSLGQGPEFLIYFQGTGAADDSGLPNDRFFAVRPEGSVSTLKIQRTERGDSAVYLCASIQSGGPLPMNTGELFFGEGSRLTVL.

The rearrangement uses TRBV6-2 or TRBV6-3 and TRBJ2-4; maybe TRBD1 (6 bases). V shed 1 base and J shed 5 bases, with 9 bases lying between them. Looked up from germline, CDR1 is MNHEY and CDR2 is SVGEGT. This CDR3 has 14 residues. The CDR3 DNA is TGTGCCAGCAGTTACTTTCGACAGGAAAACATTCAGTACTTC. This codes for CASSYFRQENIQYF.

The V gene is TRBV5-4, the J gene TRBJ2-5; the match to TRBD2 covers 9 bases. Germline CDR1 is SGHNT and CDR2 is YYREEE (reference sequence). CDR3 length: 15 residues. The J segment lost 5 bases and the V segment lost 1 base, leaving 6 bases of the junction unmatched. For the CDR3, the DNA is TGTGCCAGCAGCTTGTCGCTAGCGGGGAGGGAGACCCAGTACTTC. Protein product: CASSLSLAGRETQYF.

This chain connects TRBV7-8 to TRBJ2-2; D is perhaps TRBD1 (6 bases). Germline-derived CDR1 and CDR2 are SGHVS and FQNEAQ. This CDR3 spans 17 amino acids. Trimming removed 5 bases from V and 4 bases from J, with 20 bases in between. CDR3 DNA sequence: TGTGCCAGCAGCCGAGTTCTGTACCAGGGGTTCACCGGGGAGCTGTTTTTT. This translates into CASSRVLYQGFTGELFF.

The chain joins TRBV4-1 to TRBJ1-3; TRBD1 might be the D (5 bases). The germline V gene has CDR1 MGHRA and CDR2 YSYEKL. The CDR3 sequence is 16 residues long. V lost 5 bases and J 0 bases, leaving 14 bases between the germline ends. The CDR3 bases are TGCGCCAGCAGCGCCCAACCTACAGGCTCTGGAAACACCATATATTTT. It specifies CASSAQPTGSGNTIYF.

This clone was seen a few times. This chain uses TRBV6-2 or TRBV6-3 with TRBJ1-2, with D possibly TRBD1 on 5 matching bases. The CDR3 is 14 residues long. The V gene's germline CDR1 is MNHEY and CDR2 SVGEGT. V was shortened by 5 bases and J by 4 bases, with 14 bases between the two germline ends. DNA of the CDR3: TGTGCCAGCAGTCAGGGACCGCCGCTCTATGGCTACACCTTC. Translating it yields CASSQGPPLYGYTF.

The chain is built from TRBV3-1 (or the pseudogene TRBV3-2) and TRBJ1-5; TRBD1 matches 7 bases. Germline CDR1 LGHDT, CDR2 YNNKEL (reference sequence). This CDR3 spans 15 amino acids. J lost 0 bases, V lost 3 bases, and 2 bases had no gene match. The CDR3 spells CASSHRDSSNQPQHF. CDR3 bases: TGTGCCAGCAGCCACCGGGACAGTAGCAATCAGCCCCAGCATTTT.

V is TRBV18 and J is TRBJ2-7; 15 nucleotides align to TRBD2. Per germline, CDR1 KGHSH and CDR2 LQKENI. The CDR3 is 17 amino acids. V shed 1 base and J 5 bases; nucleotides not matched to a gene: 6. The CDR3 region is CASSPLPGLAGGNEQYV. CDR3 DNA: TGTGCCAGCTCACCACTACCGGGACTAGCGGGGGGAAACGAGCAGTACGTC.

The chain's CDR3 is CASSLGAAADTQYF. CDR3 in DNA: TGCGCCAGCAGCTTGGGGGCGGCAGCAGATACGCAGTATTTT. The chain has TRBV5-1 and TRBJ2-3; D is ambiguous. The CDR3 consists of 14 residues. Germline CDR1 reads SGHRS; CDR2 reads YFSETQ. With 0 bases removed from V and 4 bases from J, the gap between germline ends came to 9 bases.

The chain combines TRBV2 with TRBJ1-5, with 8 bases that match TRBD1. J gave up 2 bases and V 4 bases, and 4 bases lay outside the gene matches. The germline V gene has CDR1 SNHLY and CDR2 FYNNEI. This CDR3 comprises 15 residues. The CDR3 region is CASSGPDRGNQPQHF. In DNA, the CDR3 is TGTGCCAGCAGTGGGCCGGACAGGGGCAATCAGCCCCAGCATTTT. Full variable domain (remainder filled in from reference TRBV2 and TRBJ1-5): EPEVTQTPSHQVTQMGQEVILRCVPISNHLYFYWYRQILGQKVEFLVSFYNNEISEKSEIFDDQFSVERPDGSNFTLKIRSTKLEDSAMYFCASSGPDRGNQPQHFGDGTRLSIL.

The chain is built from TRBV27 and TRBJ2-2, with 7 nucleotides matching TRBD1. With 0 bases clipped from V and 7 bases from J, the junction kept 8 bases outside the gene matches. CDR1 and CDR2 from the germline V gene are MNHEY and SMNVEV (reference sequence). CDR3 length: 16 amino acids. In DNA, the CDR3 is TGTGCCAGCAGTTTATCTATCGGGACAGTTCACGGGGAGCTGTTTTTT. Translating it yields CASSLSIGTVHGELFF.

Written as DNA, the CDR3 is TGCGCCAGCAGCTTGGTCCCCTTGAGGGGGCCCCAGGAGACCCAGTACTTC. This translates into CASSLVPLRGPQETQYF. The rearrangement links TRBV5-1 to TRBJ2-5; 7 bases line up with TRBD1. V dropped 0 bases and J dropped 5; count of bases not matched to a gene: 13. CDR3 size: 17 residues. Germline V gene lookup returns CDR1 SGHRS and CDR2 YFSETQ.

The chain employs TRBV24-1 and TRBJ2-3, with a weak D call TRBD2 (6 bases). V was cut by 4 bases and J by 4 bases, with 14 bases left in between. Germline loops: CDR1 KGHDR, CDR2 SFDVKD. The length of the CDR3 is 15 residues. CDR3 protein: CATSDPGEGADTQYF. CDR3 coding DNA: TGTGCCACCAGTGACCCGGGGGAAGGGGCAGATACGCAGTATTTT.

For the CDR3, the DNA is TGTGCCAGCAGTCGAACAGGGAATTCACCCCTCCACTTT. Translating gives CASSRTGNSPLHF. The chain carries TRBV12-3 or TRBV12-4 and TRBJ1-6; D may be TRBD1 (6 bases). The CDR3 totals 13 residues. The V gene lost 5 bases and the J gene lost 7 bases, with 9 bases spanning the gap.

The chain is built from TRBV19 and TRBJ2-2; D call uncertain. The V and J ends lost 6 bases and 2 bases respectively, with 31 bases between them. The V gene's germline CDR1 is LNHDA and CDR2 SQIVND (reference sequence). The CDR3 totals 21 residues. CDR3 bases: TGTGCCAGTAGATACCTCTCTACCAACGTGAGGCCGTTCGTTAACACCGGGGAGCTGTTTTTT. The encoded protein is CASRYLSTNVRPFVNTGELFF. The variable domain in full, with the rest retrieved from reference TRBV19 and TRBJ2-2, is DGGITQSPKYLFRKEGQNVTLSCEQNLNHDAMYWYRQDPGQGLRLIYYSQIVNDFQKGDIAEGYSVSREKKESFPLTVTSAQKNPTAFYLCASRYLSTNVRPFVNTGELFFGEGSRLTVL.

This sequence joins TRBV7-3 and TRBJ2-3, with no clear D. With 2 bases removed from V and 3 bases from J, the gap between germline ends came to 9 bases. The CDR3 length is 14 residues. From germline, CDR1 is SGHTA and CDR2 FQGTGA. The CDR3 sequence: CASSLFASTDTQYF. The CDR3 DNA reads TGTGCCAGCAGCTTATTCGCGTCGACAGATACGCAGTATTTT.

This chain joins TRBV5-1 and TRBJ1-1; D is unclear. Germline V lookup: CDR1 SGHRS, CDR2 YFSETQ. With 0 bases removed from V and 4 bases from J, the gap between germline ends came to 13 bases. The CDR3 covers 15 residues. CDR3 nucleotides: TGCGCCAGCAGCTTGGGTGGGAGTTTGGGCACTGAAGCTTTCTTT. Protein sequence: CASSLGGSLGTEAFF.